This T cell receptor beta chain was sequenced during a study of shared clonotypes between healthy human individuals. In the study overall: Donors, aged 18 to 49, were two women and three men. General observations from the study: What rarefaction showed was incomplete sorted-subset sequencing despite large depth.

Produced via immunoSEQ multiplex PCR; TCRdb's table is partial and in-frame only. The table has around 940,000 clones, more than 75% seen once; the top ten hold approximately 1.5%. A remark on this clone: Its antigen is not known.

After removal of 4 bases from V and 3 bases from J, the junction contained 7 bases not matched to a gene. There are 16 residues in the CDR3. The germline V gene has CDR1 SGHTA and CDR2 FQGNSA. This chain connects TRBV7-2 to TRBJ2-3; 10 bases are shared with TRBD2. Material for sequencing was memory CD4+ T cells sorted from blood. As to subset: CD45RA-negative fraction. This sequence was found in a man younger than 35 in good health. CDR3 sequence: CASSSSSGRGTDTQYF. The CDR3 DNA is TGTGCCAGCAGCTCCTCTAGCGGGAGAGGGACAGATACGCAGTATTTT.